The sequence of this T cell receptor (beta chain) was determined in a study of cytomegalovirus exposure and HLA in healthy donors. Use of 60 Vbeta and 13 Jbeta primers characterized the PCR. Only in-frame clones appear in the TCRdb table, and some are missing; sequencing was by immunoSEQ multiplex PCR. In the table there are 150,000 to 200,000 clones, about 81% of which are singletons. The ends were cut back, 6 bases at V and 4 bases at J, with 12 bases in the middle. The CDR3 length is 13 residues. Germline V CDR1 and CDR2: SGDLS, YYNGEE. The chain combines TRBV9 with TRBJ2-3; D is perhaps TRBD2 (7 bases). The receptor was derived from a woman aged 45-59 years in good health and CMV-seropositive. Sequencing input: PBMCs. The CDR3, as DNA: TGTGCCAGCAATTGGGAGGGGGCAGATACGCAGTATTTT. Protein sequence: CASNWEGADTQYF. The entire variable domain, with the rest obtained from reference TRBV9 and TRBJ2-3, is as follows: DSGVTQTPKHLITATGQRVTLRCSPRSGDLSVYWYQQSLDQGLQFLIQYYNGEERAKGNILERFSAQQFPDLHSELNLSSLELGDSALYFCASNWEGADTQYFGPGTRLTVL.